The source of this T cell receptor beta chain is a study of technical replicates of blood from a few donors. Trimming removed 0 bases at V and 3 bases at J, with 14 bases between. This CDR3 is 16 amino acids long. Per the germline V gene, CDR1 is SGHRS and CDR2 is YFSETQ. The data were produced by immunoSEQ multiplex PCR, yet TCRdb's version contains in-frame clones alone and is incomplete. The sample lists approximately 78,000 clones; less than 97% were seen once. The TCR comes from a human donor in good health. The chain combines TRBV5-1 with TRBJ2-3, with TRBD2 as a possible D gene (5 bases). Sample: T cells isolated from PBMCs. This chain's CDR3 is CASSLGLAVETDTQYF. In DNA form, the CDR3 reads TGCGCCAGCAGCTTGGGTCTAGCTGTTGAGACAGATACGCAGTATTTT.